This T cell receptor (beta chain) emerged from a study of shared clonotypes between healthy human individuals. Study results and limitations: Non-shared clonotypes had lower generation probabilities than those shared by all four donors. Sequencing depth was expected to affect clonotype sharing among donors. Shared across a few donors were about 4.8% of the naive CD4 clonotypes.

Clones were sequenced by immunoSEQ multiplex PCR, and TCRdb holds only the in-frame ones, with some missing. The table shows under 2,000,000 clones, with about 95% occurring only once. On this clone itself: Its specificity is unknown.

CD45RO-negative cells were positively selected for CCR7, leaving out terminally differentiated effector memory CD45RA+ cells. The TCR sequence derives from a man younger than 30 in good health. Material: naive CD8+ T cells sorted from blood.

CDR3 sequence reads: CASSVDTAGSSSTDTQYF. The CDR3 nucleotides are TGTGCCAGCAGCGTAGATACAGCGGGCTCCTCTAGCACAGATACGCAGTATTTT. The chain employs TRBV9 and TRBJ2-3, with D possibly being TRBD2 (6 bases). Germline V gives CDR1 SGDLS, CDR2 YYNGEE. Deletions cut 0 bases from V and 0 bases from J, with 17 bases between. The CDR3 runs 18 residues.